This T cell receptor beta chain was found in a study of T-cell memory formation after mild COVID-19. Notes on the study in general: CD4+ contracting clones were found mainly in CM and EM, and CD8+ ones in EMRA. Second-wave clones reaching peak frequency on day 37 lacked confirmed SARS-CoV-2 specificity.

As regards this clonotype: What it binds is unknown.

TCRdb analysed the 5' RACE reads with MiXCR anew, one entry per CDR3 protein. The sample lists 400,000 to 500,000 distinct CDR3 sequences; approximately 25% were seen once. Germline V gene lookup returns CDR1 DFQATT and CDR2 SNEGSKA (reference sequence). CDR3 size: 11 residues. Trimming cost V 3 bases and J 11 bases, with 11 bases left between them. The sample consisted of PBMCs or a T cell subset sorted from them (not recorded which). This clonotype was sampled from an adult woman who had mild COVID-19 (a few samples of this study predate the infection). Cell type and time point are not known. The chain joins TRBV20-1 to TRBJ2-1, with TRBD1 as a possible D gene (6 bases). CDR3 bases: TGCAGTGCTAGGAACAGGGAACAGCAGTTCTTC. It encodes CSARNREQQFF.